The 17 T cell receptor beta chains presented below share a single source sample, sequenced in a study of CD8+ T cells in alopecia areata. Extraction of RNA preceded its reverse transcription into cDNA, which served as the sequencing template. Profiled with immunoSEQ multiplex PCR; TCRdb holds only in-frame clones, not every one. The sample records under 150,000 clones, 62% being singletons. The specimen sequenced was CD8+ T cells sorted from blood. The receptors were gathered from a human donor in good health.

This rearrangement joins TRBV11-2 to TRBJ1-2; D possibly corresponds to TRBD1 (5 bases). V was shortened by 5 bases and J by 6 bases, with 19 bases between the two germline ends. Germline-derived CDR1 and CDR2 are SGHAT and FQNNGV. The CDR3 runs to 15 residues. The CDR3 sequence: CASSPPGRMTDGYTF. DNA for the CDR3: TGTGCCAGCAGCCCTCCAGGGAGGATGACGGATGGCTACACCTTC.

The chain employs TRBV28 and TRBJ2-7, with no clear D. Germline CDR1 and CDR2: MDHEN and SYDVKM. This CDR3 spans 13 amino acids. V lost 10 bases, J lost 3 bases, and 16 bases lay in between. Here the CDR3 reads CATIGQPFYEQYF. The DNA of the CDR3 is TGTGCCACCATAGGCCAGCCTTTCTACGAGCAGTACTTC.

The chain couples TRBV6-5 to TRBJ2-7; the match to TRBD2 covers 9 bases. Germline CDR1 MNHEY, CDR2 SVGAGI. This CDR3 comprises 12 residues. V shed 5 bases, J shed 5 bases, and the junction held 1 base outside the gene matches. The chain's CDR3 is CASSTSGHEQYF. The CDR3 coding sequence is TGTGCCAGCAGTACTAGCGGGCACGAGCAGTACTTC.

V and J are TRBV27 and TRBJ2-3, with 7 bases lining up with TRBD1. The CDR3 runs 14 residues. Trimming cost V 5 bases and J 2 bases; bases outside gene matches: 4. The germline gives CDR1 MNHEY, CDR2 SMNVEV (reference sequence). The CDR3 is CASSRGPSTDTQYF. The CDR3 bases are TGTGCCAGCAGTAGGGGGCCGTCCACAGATACGCAGTATTTT.

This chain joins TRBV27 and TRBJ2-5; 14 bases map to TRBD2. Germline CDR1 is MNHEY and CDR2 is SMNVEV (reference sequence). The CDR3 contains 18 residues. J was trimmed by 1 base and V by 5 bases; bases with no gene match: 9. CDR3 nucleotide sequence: TGTGCCAGCAGTGTAGGGACTAGCGGGAGATGGGGCCAAGAGACCCAGTACTTC. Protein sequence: CASSVGTSGRWGQETQYF.

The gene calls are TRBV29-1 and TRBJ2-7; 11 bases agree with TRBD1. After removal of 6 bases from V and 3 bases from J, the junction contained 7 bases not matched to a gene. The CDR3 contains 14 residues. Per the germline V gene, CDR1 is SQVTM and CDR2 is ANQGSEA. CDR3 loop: CSVKIGTGGYEQYF. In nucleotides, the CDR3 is TGCAGCGTAAAGATCGGGACAGGGGGCTACGAGCAGTACTTC.

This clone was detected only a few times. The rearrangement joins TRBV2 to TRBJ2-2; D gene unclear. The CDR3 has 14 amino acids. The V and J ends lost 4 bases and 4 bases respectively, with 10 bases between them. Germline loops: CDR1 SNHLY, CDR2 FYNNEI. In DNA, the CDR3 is TGTGCCAGCAGTGTAGGCACTGCCACCGGGGAGCTGTTTTTT. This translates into CASSVGTATGELFF.

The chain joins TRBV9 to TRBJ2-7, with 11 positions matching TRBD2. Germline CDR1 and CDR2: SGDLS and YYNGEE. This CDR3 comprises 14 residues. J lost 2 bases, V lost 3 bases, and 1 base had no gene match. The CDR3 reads CASSAGLAAYEQYF. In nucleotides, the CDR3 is TGTGCCAGCAGCGCGGGACTAGCGGCCTACGAGCAGTACTTC. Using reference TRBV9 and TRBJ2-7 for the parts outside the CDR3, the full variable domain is DSGVTQTPKHLITATGQRVTLRCSPRSGDLSVYWYQQSLDQGLQFLIQYYNGEERAKGNILERFSAQQFPDLHSELNLSSLELGDSALYFCASSAGLAAYEQYFGPGTRLTVT.

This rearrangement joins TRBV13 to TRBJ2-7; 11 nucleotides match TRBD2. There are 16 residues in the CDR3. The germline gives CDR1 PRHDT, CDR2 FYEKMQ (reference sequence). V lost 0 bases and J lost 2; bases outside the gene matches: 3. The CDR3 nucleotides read TGTGCCAGCAGCTTAGGCCTAGCGGGAGGACCCTACGAGCAGTACTTC. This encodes CASSLGLAGGPYEQYF.

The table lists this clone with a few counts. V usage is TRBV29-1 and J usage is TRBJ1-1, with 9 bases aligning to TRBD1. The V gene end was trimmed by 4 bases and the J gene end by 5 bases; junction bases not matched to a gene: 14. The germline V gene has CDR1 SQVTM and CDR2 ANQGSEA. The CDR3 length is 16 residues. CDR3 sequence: CSVALRTGAMGTEAFF. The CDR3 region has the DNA TGCAGCGTTGCCCTTCGGACAGGGGCCATGGGGACTGAAGCTTTCTTT.

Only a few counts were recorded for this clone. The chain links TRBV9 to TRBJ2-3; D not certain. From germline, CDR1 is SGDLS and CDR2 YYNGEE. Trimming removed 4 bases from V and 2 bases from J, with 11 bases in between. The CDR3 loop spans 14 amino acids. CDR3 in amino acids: CASSHGGDTDTQYF. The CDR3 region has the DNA TGTGCCAGCAGCCATGGTGGAGACACAGATACGCAGTATTTT.

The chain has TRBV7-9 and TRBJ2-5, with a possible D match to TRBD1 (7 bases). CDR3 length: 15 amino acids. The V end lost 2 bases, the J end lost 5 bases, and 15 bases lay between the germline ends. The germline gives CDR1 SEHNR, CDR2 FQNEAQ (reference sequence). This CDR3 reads CASSLYTGAGETQYF. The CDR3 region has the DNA TGTGCCAGCAGCTTATATACAGGGGCGGGGGAGACCCAGTACTTC.

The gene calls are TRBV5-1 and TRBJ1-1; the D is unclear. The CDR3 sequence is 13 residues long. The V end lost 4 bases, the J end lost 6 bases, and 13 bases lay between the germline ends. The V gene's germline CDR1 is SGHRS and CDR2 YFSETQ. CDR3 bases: TGCGCCAGCAGCCCCCCAGGCGGGGCTGAAGCTTTCTTT. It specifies CASSPPGGAEAFF. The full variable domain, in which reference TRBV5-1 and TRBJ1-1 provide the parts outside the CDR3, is KAGVTQTPRYLIKTRGQQVTLSCSPISGHRSVSWYQQTPGQGLQFLFEYFSETQRNKGNFPGRFSGRQFSNSRSEMNVSTLELGDSALYLCASSPPGGAEAFFGQGTRLTVV.

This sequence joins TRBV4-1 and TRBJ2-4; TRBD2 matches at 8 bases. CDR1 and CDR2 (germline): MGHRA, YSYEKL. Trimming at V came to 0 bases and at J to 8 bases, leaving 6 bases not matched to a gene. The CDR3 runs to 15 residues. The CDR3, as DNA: TGCGCCAGCAGCCAAGATCCCCGGGAGGGGGACATTCAGTACTTC. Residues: CASSQDPREGDIQYF.

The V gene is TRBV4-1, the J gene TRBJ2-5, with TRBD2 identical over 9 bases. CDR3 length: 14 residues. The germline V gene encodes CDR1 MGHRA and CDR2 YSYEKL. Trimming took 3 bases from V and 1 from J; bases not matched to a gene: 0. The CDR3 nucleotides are TGCGCCAGCAGCCAGGGACTAGCCCAAGAGACCCAGTACTTC. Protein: CASSQGLAQETQYF.

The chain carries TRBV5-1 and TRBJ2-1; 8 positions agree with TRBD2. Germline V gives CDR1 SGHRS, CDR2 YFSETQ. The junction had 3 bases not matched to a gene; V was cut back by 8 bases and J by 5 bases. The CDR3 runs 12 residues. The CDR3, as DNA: TGCGCCAGTACTAGCGGAGACAATGAGCAGTTCTTC. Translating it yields CASTSGDNEQFF. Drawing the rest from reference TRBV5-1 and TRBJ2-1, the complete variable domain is KAGVTQTPRYLIKTRGQQVTLSCSPISGHRSVSWYQQTPGQGLQFLFEYFSETQRNKGNFPGRFSGRQFSNSRSEMNVSTLELGDSALYLCASTSGDNEQFFGPGTRLTVL.

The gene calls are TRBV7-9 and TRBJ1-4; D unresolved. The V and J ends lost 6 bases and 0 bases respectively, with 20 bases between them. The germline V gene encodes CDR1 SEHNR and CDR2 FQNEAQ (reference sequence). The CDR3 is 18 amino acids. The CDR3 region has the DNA TGTGCCAGCAGTACCAACCACCCATTGACACCAACTAATGAAAAACTGTTTTTT. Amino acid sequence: CASSTNHPLTPTNEKLFF.